What follows are 7 T cell receptor beta chains derived from one specimen sequenced in a study of blood T cell repertoires in COVID-19. Only in-frame clones appear in the TCRdb table, and some are missing; sequencing was by immunoSEQ multiplex PCR. The sample shows around 220,000 clones, 86% of them seen only once. The sample taken for sequencing was peripheral blood. The receptor source for this set is a woman between 45 and 60 years old with acute or convalescent COVID-19.

This chain links TRBV25-1 with TRBJ2-1, with D uncertain. Germline CDR1 MGHDK, CDR2 SYGVNS. This CDR3 contains 12 residues. V gave up 4 bases and J gave up 7 bases, with 8 bases separating them. Here the CDR3 DNA reads TGTGCCAGCAGTGCGGGTCCTAATGAGCAGTTCTTC. Translation gives CASSAGPNEQFF.

V gene TRBV9 combines with J gene TRBJ2-7, with D unclear. V shed 0 bases and J shed 2 bases, with 9 bases lying between them. The V gene's germline CDR1 is SGDLS and CDR2 YYNGEE. The CDR3 runs 14 residues. CDR3 amino acids: CASSVGGRTYEQYF. The CDR3 DNA follows: TGTGCCAGCAGCGTAGGCGGCAGAACCTACGAGCAGTACTTC.

This clone was seen more than once but under ten times. This sequence joins TRBV10-3 and TRBJ2-3; 9 nucleotides match TRBD2. The CDR3 totals 17 residues. V lost 3 bases to trimming and J lost 4 bases; unmatched junction nucleotides: 11. Looked up from germline, CDR1 is ENHRY and CDR2 is SYGVKD. The CDR3 DNA reads as TGTGCCATCAGTGACCCCGAGGGCGGGAGGGCCTCAGATACGCAGTATTTT. Residues: CAISDPEGGRASDTQYF.

This sequence joins TRBV4-3 and TRBJ2-7; 7 bases map to TRBD2. The germline gives CDR1 LGHNA, CDR2 YSLEER. Trimming took 5 bases from V and 1 from J; bases not matched to a gene: 5. The CDR3 runs 14 residues. In DNA, the CDR3 is TGCGCCAGCAGCGCCGGGACTAAGTCCTACGAGCAGTACTTC. It yields the protein CASSAGTKSYEQYF.

The chain recombines TRBV4-3 with TRBJ2-7; 7 nucleotides align to TRBD1. The CDR3 is 15 amino acids. Trimming at V came to 4 bases and at J to 5 bases, leaving 11 bases not matched to a gene. Germline loops: CDR1 LGHNA, CDR2 YSLEER. The CDR3 nucleotides read TGCGCCAGCAGCCGGAGTCCGGGACAGTCCAACGAGCAGTACTTC. Amino acids: CASSRSPGQSNEQYF.

The V call is TRBV19, the J call TRBJ1-2; D might be TRBD1 (5 bases). This CDR3 is 15 amino acids long. The germline V gene has CDR1 LNHDA and CDR2 SQIVND (reference sequence). V gave up 3 bases and J gave up 7 bases, with 18 bases separating them. The CDR3 DNA sequence: TGTGCCAGTAGTATCGGGTTGGGGGGGGATACTGGCTACACCTTC. Protein: CASSIGLGGDTGYTF. The full variable domain, rest sourced from reference TRBV19 and TRBJ1-2, is DGGITQSPKYLFRKEGQNVTLSCEQNLNHDAMYWYRQDPGQGLRLIYYSQIVNDFQKGDIAEGYSVSREKKESFPLTVTSAQKNPTAFYLCASSIGLGGDTGYTFGSGTRLTVV.

The gene calls are TRBV29-1 and TRBJ1-2; 8 nucleotides line up with TRBD1. Germline assignment: CDR1 SQVTM and CDR2 ANQGSEA. Trimming took 6 bases from V and 2 from J; bases not matched to a gene: 5. The CDR3 contains 13 residues. The CDR3 DNA reads TGCAGCGTACAGGGGGTTCGCAACTATGGCTACACCTTC. This codes for CSVQGVRNYGYTF.